The 14 T cell receptor beta chains below were found in one sample sequenced in a study of siplizumab effects on memory and regulatory T cells. Assay: immunoSEQ multiplex PCR; the TCRdb copy retains only in-frame clones and omits some. The data contain about 60,000 clones, around four fifths of them singletons. Specimen: memory CD4+ T cells sorted from blood. Every receptor here comes from a human donor in good health.

DNA for the CDR3: TGTGCCAGCACCGGGTACTTCAACACTGAAGCTTTCTTT. As protein: CASTGYFNTEAFF. This chain links TRBV27 with TRBJ1-1; the D is unclear. The CDR3 has 13 amino acids. V dropped 7 bases and J dropped 2 bases, with 11 bases sitting between them. Germline-derived CDR1 and CDR2 are MNHEY and SMNVEV (reference sequence).

The chain is built from TRBV18 and TRBJ2-5, with D possibly TRBD2 on 5 matching bases. Between the trimmed V and J ends, which lost 1 base and 1 base, there was a span of 10 bases. Germline V gives CDR1 KGHSH, CDR2 LQKENI. The CDR3 runs to 15 residues. The chain's CDR3 is CASSPLPSSQETQYF. DNA for the CDR3: TGTGCCAGCTCACCACTCCCTAGCAGCCAAGAGACCCAGTACTTC.

Details on this clone: This same CDR3 is encoded by further DNA sequences in the sample. The gene calls are TRBV20-1 and TRBJ2-5, with D possibly being TRBD1 or TRBD2 (5 bases each). Trimming stripped 5 bases from V and 4 bases from J, with 8 bases between. The length of the CDR3 is 11 residues. Germline V CDR1 and CDR2: DFQATT, SNEGSKA (reference sequence). CDR3: CSAGGVETQYF. In DNA, the CDR3 is TGCAGTGCTGGGGGAGTAGAGACCCAGTACTTC.

The chain recombines TRBV28 with TRBJ2-2, with no clear D. Germline V gene lookup returns CDR1 MDHEN and CDR2 SYDVKM. V was trimmed by 5 bases and J by 1 base, leaving 5 bases between them. This CDR3 is 13 amino acids long. CDR3 sequence (DNA): TGTGCCAGCAGTGCTCAGAACACCGGGGAGCTGTTTTTT. It specifies CASSAQNTGELFF.

This chain uses TRBV4-1 with TRBJ2-7; TRBD2 agrees at 8 bases. The germline V gene has CDR1 MGHRA and CDR2 YSYEKL. V shed 1 base and J 3 bases; nucleotides not matched to a gene: 5. The CDR3 sequence is 15 residues long. CDR3 sequence (DNA): TGCGCCAGCAGCCAAGGGATTAGCGGGATCTACGAGCAGTACTTC. Amino acids: CASSQGISGIYEQYF.

The chain is built from TRBV19 and TRBJ2-5; TRBD2 matches at 9 bases. Germline V gene sequence: CDR1 LNHDA, CDR2 SQIVND (reference sequence). The CDR3 has 14 residues. J lost 4 bases, V lost 5 bases, and 5 bases had no gene match. The CDR3 reads CASSLGTSPETQYF. The CDR3 region has the DNA TGTGCCAGTAGTCTCGGGACTAGCCCAGAGACCCAGTACTTC. The full variable domain, completed using reference TRBV19 and TRBJ2-5, is DGGITQSPKYLFRKEGQNVTLSCEQNLNHDAMYWYRQDPGQGLRLIYYSQIVNDFQKGDIAEGYSVSREKKESFPLTVTSAQKNPTAFYLCASSLGTSPETQYFGPGTRLLVL.

The gene calls are TRBV27 and TRBJ2-7; TRBD1 or TRBD2 may be the D gene (5 bases each). Trimming pared 3 bases from V and 2 bases from J, leaving 17 bases between. This CDR3 has 16 amino acids. Germline V gives CDR1 MNHEY, CDR2 SMNVEV (reference sequence). The CDR3 protein is CASSFRQRGLPYEQYF. The CDR3 DNA follows: TGTGCCAGCAGTTTTAGGCAGAGGGGCCTGCCCTACGAGCAGTACTTC.

The genes are TRBV4-2 and TRBJ2-2; 15 bases are shared with TRBD2. The CDR3 contains 17 residues. Germline-derived CDR1 and CDR2 are LGHNA and YNFKEQ. V shed 3 bases, J shed 5 bases, and the junction held 4 bases outside the gene matches. The CDR3 protein is CASSHPGTSGGTGELFF. The DNA of the CDR3 is TGTGCCAGCAGCCATCCTGGGACTAGCGGGGGGACCGGGGAGCTGTTTTTT.

The chain has TRBV6-6 and TRBJ1-6; D remains unclear. V was trimmed by 4 bases and J by 7 bases, leaving 11 bases between them. Germline V gene sequence: CDR1 MNHNY, CDR2 SVGAGI (reference sequence). The CDR3 totals 14 residues. CDR3 sequence (DNA): TGTGCCAGCAGTTTCACAGATTTCAATTCACCCCTCCACTTT. It yields the protein CASSFTDFNSPLHF.

V is TRBV5-6 and J is TRBJ2-2; a possible D gene is TRBD2 (6 bases). The CDR3 covers 15 residues. Trimming left V 4 bases short and J 4 bases short, with 14 bases between. Germline V lookup: CDR1 SGHDT, CDR2 YYEEEE. CDR3 nucleotide sequence: TGTGCCAGCAGCCCAAAGGGGAGGTCCACCGGGGAGCTGTTTTTT. This encodes CASSPKGRSTGELFF.

The J gene is TRBJ1-2, the V gene TRBV19, with D unresolved. The V end lost 3 bases, the J end lost 7 bases, and 12 bases lay between the germline ends. There are 13 residues in the CDR3. Per the germline V gene, CDR1 is LNHDA and CDR2 is SQIVND (reference sequence). The CDR3 bases are TGTGCCAGTAGTATGGCGTCAGATCTTGGCTACACCTTC. Encoded protein: CASSMASDLGYTF.

This clone was counted between two and nine times. The chain has TRBV25-1 and TRBJ2-7, with unresolved D. The V end lost 2 bases, the J end lost 4 bases, and 3 bases lay between the germline ends. Germline CDR1 and CDR2: MGHDK and SYGVNS. The CDR3 has 11 amino acids. CDR3 bases: TGTGCCAGCAGTGAAGGGTACGAGCAGTACTTC. Protein: CASSEGYEQYF.

In its sample, this clone was seen a few times. V is TRBV19 and J is TRBJ1-1; no clear D. The germline V gene encodes CDR1 LNHDA and CDR2 SQIVND (reference sequence). Trimming removed 10 bases from V and 3 bases from J, with 15 bases in between. The CDR3 has 13 residues. The CDR3 DNA follows: TGTGCCACCAATGTCGGGTTCGACACTGAAGCTTTCTTT. This encodes CATNVGFDTEAFF.

The chain is built from TRBV6-1 and TRBJ2-3; 14 nucleotides align to TRBD2. The junction had 6 bases not matched to a gene; V was cut back by 7 bases and J by 6 bases. The length of the CDR3 is 15 residues. Germline V CDR1 and CDR2: MNHNS, SASEGT. DNA of the CDR3: TGTGCCAGCATCAGACTAGCGGGGGGGGATGATACGCAGTATTTT. Protein product: CASIRLAGGDDTQYF.